This TCR beta chain stems from a study of spatial heterogeneity in lung cancer. Sample time point: blood at routine non-recurrence follow-up after resection. Unsorted whole RNA samples from tumor, nontumor lung or frozen PBMC were sequenced. In the library, each TCR cDNA molecule bore its own unique molecular identifier. MiXCR, run by TCRdb on the 5' RACE reads, gives a single entry per CDR3 protein. Here the sample spans about 10,000 distinct CDR3 sequences, about a fifth being singletons. By sample fraction, this clonotype is medium-sized. This TCR derives from a male donor with early-stage non-small cell lung cancer. This specimen was PBMCs, taken at follow-up.

The CDR3 reads CASSPDRGRTEAFF. In DNA form, the CDR3 reads TGTGCCAGCAGCCCGGACAGGGGAAGGACTGAAGCTTTCTTT. The chain couples TRBV7-2 to TRBJ1-1; 9 bases align to TRBD1. The junction had 6 bases not matched to a gene; V was cut back by 5 bases and J by 5 bases. The CDR3 is made up of 14 amino acids. The V gene's germline CDR1 is SGHTA and CDR2 FQGNSA.